This TCR beta chain was recorded in a study of OX40 agonist ivuxolimab in advanced cancers. V was trimmed by 4 bases and J by 2 bases, leaving 13 bases between them. CDR3 size: 14 residues. The germline gives CDR1 SGHRS, CDR2 YFSETQ. Measured with immunoSEQ multiplex PCR; TCRdb has only the in-frame clones, and not every one. This sample has roughly 70,000 clones, with around 80% found just once. This receptor was taken from an adult with an advanced solid tumor such as melanoma, head and neck, liver or kidney cancer. The specimen comprised CD4+ or CD8+ T cells sorted from blood, sampled in a trial of the OX40 agonist ivuxolimab. V is TRBV5-1 and J is TRBJ2-7, with a possible D match to TRBD2 (7 bases). CDR3 in amino acids: CASSRGGAPYEQYF. CDR3 DNA: TGCGCCAGCAGCAGGGGGGGGGCCCCCTACGAGCAGTACTTC.